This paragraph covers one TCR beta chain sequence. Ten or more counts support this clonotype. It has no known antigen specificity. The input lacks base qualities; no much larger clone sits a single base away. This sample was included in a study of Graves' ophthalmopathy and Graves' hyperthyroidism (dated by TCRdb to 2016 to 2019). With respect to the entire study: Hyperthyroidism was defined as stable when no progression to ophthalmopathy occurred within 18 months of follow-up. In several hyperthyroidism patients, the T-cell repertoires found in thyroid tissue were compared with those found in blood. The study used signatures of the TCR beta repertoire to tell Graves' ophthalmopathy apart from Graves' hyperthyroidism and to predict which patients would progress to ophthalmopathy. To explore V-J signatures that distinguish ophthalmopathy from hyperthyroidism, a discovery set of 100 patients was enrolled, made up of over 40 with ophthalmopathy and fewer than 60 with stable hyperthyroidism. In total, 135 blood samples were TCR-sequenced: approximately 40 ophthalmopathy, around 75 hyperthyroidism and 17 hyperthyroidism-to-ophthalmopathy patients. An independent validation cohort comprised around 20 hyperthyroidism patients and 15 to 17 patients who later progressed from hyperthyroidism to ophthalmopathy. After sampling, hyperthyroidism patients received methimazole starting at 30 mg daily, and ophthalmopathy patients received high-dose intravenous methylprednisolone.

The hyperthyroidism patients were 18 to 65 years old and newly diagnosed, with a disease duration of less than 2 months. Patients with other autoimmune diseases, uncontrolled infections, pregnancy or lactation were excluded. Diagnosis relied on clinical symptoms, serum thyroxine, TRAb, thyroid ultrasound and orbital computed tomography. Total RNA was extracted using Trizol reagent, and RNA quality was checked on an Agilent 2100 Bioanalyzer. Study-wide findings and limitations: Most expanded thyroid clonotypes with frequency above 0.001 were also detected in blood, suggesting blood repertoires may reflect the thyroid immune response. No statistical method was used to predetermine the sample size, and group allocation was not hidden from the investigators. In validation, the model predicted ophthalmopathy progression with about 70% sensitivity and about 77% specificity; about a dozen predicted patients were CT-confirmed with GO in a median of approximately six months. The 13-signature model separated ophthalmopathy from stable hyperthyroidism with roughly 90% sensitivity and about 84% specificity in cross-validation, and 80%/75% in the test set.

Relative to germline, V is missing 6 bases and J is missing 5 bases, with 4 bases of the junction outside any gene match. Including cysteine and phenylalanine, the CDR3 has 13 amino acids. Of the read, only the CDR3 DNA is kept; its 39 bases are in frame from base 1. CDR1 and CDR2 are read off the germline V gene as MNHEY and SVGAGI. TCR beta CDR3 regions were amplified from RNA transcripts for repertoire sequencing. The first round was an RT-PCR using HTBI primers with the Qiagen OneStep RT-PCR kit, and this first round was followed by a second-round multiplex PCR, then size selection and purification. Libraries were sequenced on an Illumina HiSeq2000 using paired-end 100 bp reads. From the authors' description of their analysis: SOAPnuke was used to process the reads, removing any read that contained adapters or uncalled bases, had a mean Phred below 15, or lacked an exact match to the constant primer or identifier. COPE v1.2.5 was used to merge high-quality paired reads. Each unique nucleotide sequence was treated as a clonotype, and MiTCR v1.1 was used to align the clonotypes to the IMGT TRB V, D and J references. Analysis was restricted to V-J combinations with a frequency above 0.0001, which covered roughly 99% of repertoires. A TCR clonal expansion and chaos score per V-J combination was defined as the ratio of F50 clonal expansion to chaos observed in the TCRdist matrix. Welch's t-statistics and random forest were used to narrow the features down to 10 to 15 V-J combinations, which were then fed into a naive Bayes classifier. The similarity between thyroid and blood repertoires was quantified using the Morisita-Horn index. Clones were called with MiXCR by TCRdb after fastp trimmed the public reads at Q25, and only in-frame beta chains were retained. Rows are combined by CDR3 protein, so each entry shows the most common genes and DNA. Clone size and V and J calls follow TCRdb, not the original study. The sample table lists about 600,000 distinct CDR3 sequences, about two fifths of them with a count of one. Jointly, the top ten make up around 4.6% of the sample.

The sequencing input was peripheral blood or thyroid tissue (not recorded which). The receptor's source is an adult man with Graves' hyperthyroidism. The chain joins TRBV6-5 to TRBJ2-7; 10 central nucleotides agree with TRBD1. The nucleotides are TGTGCCAGCAGGGGACAGGGGATAGACGAGCAGTACTTC. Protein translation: CASRGQGIDEQYF.